The following is a T cell receptor beta chain sequence with its context. What it binds is unknown. The data belong to a study of T cell responses to AZD1222 COVID-19 vaccine. Study-wide results and limits: Two doses of AZD1222 preceded a rise in Spike-specific TCR breadth and depth. Clonal diversity was possibly underestimated, and white British individuals and females predominated among donors. Only six or seven AZD1222 recipients were seropositive at baseline.

Trimming took 4 bases from V and 13 from J, leaving 16 bases between them. Germline V gene sequence: CDR1 SNHLY, CDR2 FYNNEI. CDR3 size: 12 residues. TCRdb keeps only in-frame clones here, not all; method: immunoSEQ multiplex PCR. The data show under 200,000 clones, 85% to 90% seen once. The clonotype comes from an adult in good health. The J gene is TRBJ1-1, the V gene TRBV2; no clear D gene. This sample comprised peripheral blood, obtained on day 0 of MenACWY control vaccination. CDR3 DNA: TGTGCCAGCAGTGGCCCCGACAAAGGAGGTTTCTTT. This gives the protein CASSGPDKGGFF. The entire variable domain, with the rest obtained from reference TRBV2 and TRBJ1-1, is as follows: EPEVTQTPSHQVTQMGQEVILRCVPISNHLYFYWYRQILGQKVEFLVSFYNNEISEKSEIFDDQFSVERPDGSNFTLKIRSTKLEDSAMYFCASSGPDKGGFFGQGTRLTVV.